This TCR beta chain was identified during a study of blood T cell repertoires in COVID-19. Generated by immunoSEQ multiplex PCR, the TCRdb table keeps only in-frame clones and is missing some. This sample has 100,000 to 120,000 clones, with around 81% found just once. The germline gives CDR1 KGHSH, CDR2 LQKENI. Trimming shortened V by 3 bases and J by 2 bases, and 18 bases separated the two germline ends. The CDR3 consists of 17 residues. Sequenced material: peripheral blood. The chain has TRBV18 and TRBJ2-3, with D tentatively TRBD2 (6 bases). The receptor was derived from a woman aged 65 to 85 with acute or convalescent COVID-19. CDR3 sequence reads: CASSPRLVMGNTDTQYF. The CDR3 nucleotides read TGTGCCAGCTCACCCCGACTAGTTATGGGTAACACAGATACGCAGTATTTT.